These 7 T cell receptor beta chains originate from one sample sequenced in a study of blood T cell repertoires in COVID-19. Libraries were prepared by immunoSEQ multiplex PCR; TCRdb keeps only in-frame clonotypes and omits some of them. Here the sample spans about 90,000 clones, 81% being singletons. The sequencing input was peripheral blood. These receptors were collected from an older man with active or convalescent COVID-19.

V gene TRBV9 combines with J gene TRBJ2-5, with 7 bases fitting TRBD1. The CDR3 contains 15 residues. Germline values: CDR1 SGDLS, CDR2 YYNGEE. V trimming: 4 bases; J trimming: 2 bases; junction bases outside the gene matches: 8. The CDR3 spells CASSPLGQIQETQYF. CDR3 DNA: TGTGCCAGCAGCCCTCTGGGACAGATTCAAGAGACCCAGTACTTC.

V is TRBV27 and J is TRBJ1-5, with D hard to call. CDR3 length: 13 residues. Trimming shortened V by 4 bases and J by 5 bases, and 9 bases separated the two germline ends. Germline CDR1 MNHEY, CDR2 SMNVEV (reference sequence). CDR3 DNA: TGTGCCAGCAGTTCCGAAGCGGATCAGCCCCAGCATTTT. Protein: CASSSEADQPQHF.

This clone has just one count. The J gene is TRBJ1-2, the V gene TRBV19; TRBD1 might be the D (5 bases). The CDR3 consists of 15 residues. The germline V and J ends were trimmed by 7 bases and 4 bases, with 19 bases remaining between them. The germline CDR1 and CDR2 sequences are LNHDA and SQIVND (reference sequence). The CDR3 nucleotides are TGTGCCAGTACCCCCCAGGGTTCCCTCGGCTATGGCTACACCTTC. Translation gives CASTPQGSLGYGYTF.

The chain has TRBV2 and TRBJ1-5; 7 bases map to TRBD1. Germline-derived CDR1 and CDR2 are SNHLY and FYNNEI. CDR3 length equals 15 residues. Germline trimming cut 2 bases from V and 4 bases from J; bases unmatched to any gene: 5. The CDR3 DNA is TGTGCCAGCAGTGAATTGGACAGGAGGAATCAGCCCCAGCATTTT. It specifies CASSELDRRNQPQHF.

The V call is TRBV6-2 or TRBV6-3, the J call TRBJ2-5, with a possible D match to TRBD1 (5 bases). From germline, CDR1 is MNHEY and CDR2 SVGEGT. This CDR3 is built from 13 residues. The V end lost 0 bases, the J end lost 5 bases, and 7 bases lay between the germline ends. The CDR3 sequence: CASSYSAGETQYF. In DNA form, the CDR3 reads TGTGCCAGCAGTTACTCGGCAGGGGAGACCCAGTACTTC.

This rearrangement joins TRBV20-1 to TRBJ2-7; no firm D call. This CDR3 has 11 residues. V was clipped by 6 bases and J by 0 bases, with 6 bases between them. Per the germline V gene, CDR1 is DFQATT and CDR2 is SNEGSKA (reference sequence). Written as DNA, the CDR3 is TGCAGTGCGGGCCACTCCTACGAGCAGTACTTC. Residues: CSAGHSYEQYF.

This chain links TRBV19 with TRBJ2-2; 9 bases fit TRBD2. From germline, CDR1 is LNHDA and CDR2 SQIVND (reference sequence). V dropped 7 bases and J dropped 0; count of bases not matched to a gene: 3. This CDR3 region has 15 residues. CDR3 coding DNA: TGTGCCAGTACCGGGACTAGCCCGAACACCGGGGAGCTGTTTTTT. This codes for CASTGTSPNTGELFF.